This TCR beta chain stems from a study of shared clonotypes between healthy human individuals. Study findings and constraints: Limited genetic and exposure-history diversity came from having few donors. Collection of samples was limited to blood; tissue repertoires likely differ.

As for this clone: Its target is unknown.

This CDR3 is built from 14 residues. V gave up 4 bases and J gave up 4 bases, with 15 bases separating them. Germline CDR1 is SGHNT and CDR2 is YYREEE (reference sequence). Sequencing used immunoSEQ multiplex PCR; TCRdb keeps in-frame clones, though not all of them. The profile shows some 2,500,000 clones, about 90% of them singletons. Sequenced: naive CD4+ T cells from PBMCs. Documented subset: CD45RA+ positively selected. The receptor's source is a man younger than 30 in good health. Some clones in this sample may be carry-over from other donors' samples. The chain links TRBV5-4 to TRBJ2-7; D is unclear. CDR3 loop: CASSAPTSSYEQYF. The CDR3, as DNA: TGTGCCAGCAGCGCCCCTACCTCTTCTTACGAGCAGTACTTC.